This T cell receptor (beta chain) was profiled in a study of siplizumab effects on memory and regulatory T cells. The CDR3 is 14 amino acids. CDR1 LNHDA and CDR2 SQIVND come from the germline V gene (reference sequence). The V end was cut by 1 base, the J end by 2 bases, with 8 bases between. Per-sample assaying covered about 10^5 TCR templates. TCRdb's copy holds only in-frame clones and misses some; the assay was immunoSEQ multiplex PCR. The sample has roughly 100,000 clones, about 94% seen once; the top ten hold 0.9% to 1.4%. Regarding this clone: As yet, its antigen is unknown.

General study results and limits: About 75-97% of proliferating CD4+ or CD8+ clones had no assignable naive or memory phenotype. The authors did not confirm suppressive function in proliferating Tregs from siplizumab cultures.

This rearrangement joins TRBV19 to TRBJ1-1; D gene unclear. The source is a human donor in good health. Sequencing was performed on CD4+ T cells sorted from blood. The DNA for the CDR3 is TGTGCCAGTAGTATAGGGCAGACCAACACTGAAGCTTTCTTT. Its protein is CASSIGQTNTEAFF.